Presented here are 17 T cell receptor beta chains from one specimen sequenced in a study of Graves' ophthalmopathy and Graves' hyperthyroidism. Using RNA transcripts, the TCR beta CDR3 regions were amplified. HTBI primers were employed in first-round RT-PCR, then a second-round multiplex PCR followed. TCRdb recomputed calls from the multiplex PCR reads with MiXCR, one row per CDR3 protein. The sample lists about 740,000 distinct CDR3 sequences; 35% to 50% were seen once. The specimen sequenced was peripheral blood. These TCRs come from an adult man with Graves' ophthalmopathy.

CDR3: CASSRKGIYSYEQYF. The CDR3 DNA follows: TGTGCCAGCAGCCGAAAGGGCATTTACAGCTACGAGCAGTACTTC. V gene TRBV9 combines with J gene TRBJ2-7, with D unclear. Germline V gives CDR1 SGDLS, CDR2 YYNGEE. This CDR3 has 15 amino acids. The ends were cut back, 4 bases at V and 3 bases at J, with 17 bases in the middle.

In DNA form, the CDR3 reads TGTGCCAGCAGGGGGCCGGACGGGGTACTCGCTAACTATGGCTACACCTTC. Translation: CASRGPDGVLANYGYTF. This rearrangement joins TRBV7-9 to TRBJ1-2, with D maybe TRBD1 (5 bases). V shed 6 bases and J shed 0 bases, with 20 bases lying between them. The CDR3 runs to 17 residues. From germline, CDR1 is SEHNR and CDR2 FQNEAQ (reference sequence). Variable domain in full (rest from reference TRBV7-9 and TRBJ1-2): DTGVSQNPRHKITKRGQNVTFRCDPISEHNRLYWYRQTLGQGPEFLTYFQNEAQLEKSRLLSDRFSAERPKGSFSTLEIQRTEQGDSAMYLCASRGPDGVLANYGYTFGSGTRLTVV.

This chain uses TRBV2 with TRBJ2-7; D unclear. V was shortened by 1 base and J by 1 base, with 17 bases between the two germline ends. The CDR3 has 17 residues. The V gene's germline CDR1 is SNHLY and CDR2 FYNNEI. The CDR3 coding sequence is TGTGCCAGCAGTGAAGAGCGCAGCTGGACCCGATCCTACGAGCAGTACTTC. Protein sequence: CASSEERSWTRSYEQYF.

In this sample, this clonotype turned up many times. V is TRBV7-6 and J is TRBJ1-2; 8 bases are shared with TRBD1. J lost 7 bases, V lost 5 bases, and 15 bases had no gene match. The CDR3 runs 16 residues. Germline CDR1 reads SGHVS; CDR2 reads FNYEAQ. This CDR3 reads CASSPGTGGEPAGYTF. Here the CDR3 DNA reads TGTGCCAGCAGCCCAGGGACAGGCGGGGAGCCCGCTGGCTACACCTTC.

The gene calls are TRBV20-1 and TRBJ2-5; D is undetermined. The CDR3 sequence is 12 residues long. Per germline, CDR1 DFQATT and CDR2 SNEGSKA (reference sequence). The ends were cut back, 1 base at V and 7 bases at J, with 10 bases in the middle. The CDR3 protein is CSARVPSGTQYF. CDR3 nucleotide sequence: TGCAGTGCTAGAGTCCCTTCGGGGACCCAGTACTTC.

The rearrangement links TRBV29-1 to TRBJ1-1, with a tentative D call TRBD1 (6 bases). CDR3 size: 15 residues. Trimming cost V 5 bases and J 2 bases, with 18 bases left between them. The germline V gene has CDR1 SQVTM and CDR2 ANQGSEA. CDR3 sequence: CSVSLTSGGNTEAFF. In nucleotides, the CDR3 is TGCAGCGTTTCCTTGACTAGCGGGGGCAACACTGAAGCTTTCTTT.

This clonotype was found many times. The chain combines TRBV25-1 with TRBJ2-2; perhaps D is TRBD1 or TRBD2 (6 bases each). Germline V gene sequence: CDR1 MGHDK, CDR2 SYGVNS. This CDR3 has 14 residues. V was clipped by 4 bases and J by 3 bases, with 9 bases between them. Here the CDR3 DNA reads TGTGCCAGCAGTGGGGGGGCGGACACCGGGGAGCTGTTTTTT. Translation: CASSGGADTGELFF.

This rearrangement joins TRBV7-9 to TRBJ2-7; the D gene is possibly TRBD2 (5 bases). Germline assignment: CDR1 SEHNR and CDR2 FQNEAQ (reference sequence). This CDR3 is built from 12 residues. V gave up 10 bases and J gave up 6 bases, with 16 bases separating them. DNA for the CDR3: TGTGCCACCTCCTCGGGGTATGGCGAGCAGTACTTC. Encoded protein: CATSSGYGEQYF. Based on the CDR3 plus reference TRBV7-9 and TRBJ2-7, the full variable domain is DTGVSQNPRHKITKRGQNVTFRCDPISEHNRLYWYRQTLGQGPEFLTYFQNEAQLEKSRLLSDRFSAERPKGSFSTLEIQRTEQGDSAMYLCATSSGYGEQYFGPGTRLTVT.

This clonotype was counted ten times or more. The chain couples TRBV7-9 to TRBJ1-2, with D uncertain. CDR3 length: 14 residues. The ends were cut back, 5 bases at V and 8 bases at J, with 18 bases in the middle. The germline V gene encodes CDR1 SEHNR and CDR2 FQNEAQ (reference sequence). DNA for the CDR3: TGTGCCAGCAGCCCAGAGGGCCGGGCCCGCGGCTACACCTTC. Translating gives CASSPEGRARGYTF.

The chain is built from TRBV11-1 and TRBJ1-1; 10 nucleotides align to TRBD1. Germline assignment: CDR1 SGHAT and CDR2 FQDESV (reference sequence). The V gene end was trimmed by 5 bases and the J gene end by 5 bases; junction bases not matched to a gene: 17. The CDR3 loop spans 18 amino acids. CDR3 region: CASSPSPGQGNLWTEAFF. Written as DNA, the CDR3 is TGTGCCAGCAGCCCCAGCCCGGGACAGGGGAATTTGTGGACTGAAGCTTTCTTT.

This clonotype was seen at least ten times. This chain uses TRBV12-3 or TRBV12-4 with TRBJ1-6; D might be TRBD1 (5 bases). V was pared by 7 bases and J by 9 bases, with 10 bases between. The CDR3 covers 12 residues. The CDR3 reads CASTRQSSPLHF. The CDR3 DNA reads TGTGCCAGCACCCGACAGTCTTCACCCCTCCACTTT.

This clonotype was detected only once. This may arise from a read error, as a much more abundant clone is one base away. This rearrangement joins TRBV2 to TRBJ2-7, with 10 bases lining up with TRBD2. This CDR3 comprises 14 residues. CDR1 SNHLY and CDR2 FYNNEI come from the germline V gene. Here the CDR3 DNA reads TGTGCCACCAGTTGGACTAGCGGCCCCTACGAGCAGTACTTC. It translates to CATSWTSGPYEQYF.

This clonotype has a count of ten or more. The V and J genes are TRBV10-3 and TRBJ2-2, with 9 bases matching TRBD1. The germline V gene has CDR1 ENHRY and CDR2 SYGVKD. Trimming at V came to 2 bases and at J to 4 bases, leaving 8 bases not matched to a gene. The CDR3 covers 17 residues. The CDR3 DNA reads as TGTGCCATCAGTGAGGAAACAGGGGGCACAGCCACCGGGGAGCTGTTTTTT. It specifies CAISEETGGTATGELFF.

This clonotype turned up a few times. The gene calls are TRBV25-1 and TRBJ1-1; D is possibly TRBD1 (5 bases). V lost 8 bases, J lost 6 bases, and 13 bases lay in between. The CDR3 is 12 amino acids. Germline lookup yields CDR1 MGHDK and CDR2 SYGVNS. CDR3 in amino acids: CASVDGGPEAFF. In DNA form, the CDR3 reads TGTGCCAGCGTTGACGGGGGACCTGAAGCTTTCTTT. Using reference TRBV25-1 and TRBJ1-1 for the parts outside the CDR3, the full variable domain is EADIYQTPRYLVIGTGKKITLECSQTMGHDKMYWYQQDPGMELHLIHYSYGVNSTEKGDLSSESTVSRIRTEHFPLTLESARPSHTSQYLCASVDGGPEAFFGQGTRLTVV.

The V call is TRBV2, the J call TRBJ2-6; 8 bases agree with TRBD1. The germline V gene has CDR1 SNHLY and CDR2 FYNNEI. Germline trimming cut 6 bases from V and 1 base from J; bases unmatched to any gene: 5. The length of the CDR3 is 16 residues. This chain's CDR3 is CASSGQGTSGANVLTF. In DNA form, the CDR3 reads TGTGCCAGCAGCGGACAGGGCACGTCTGGGGCCAACGTCCTGACTTTC.

This clonotype occurred a few times. The J gene is TRBJ1-1, the V gene TRBV20-1; D unclear. The length of the CDR3 is 11 residues. Trimming removed 6 bases from V and 8 bases from J, with 13 bases in between. CDR1 DFQATT and CDR2 SNEGSKA come from the germline V gene (reference sequence). The CDR3 DNA sequence: TGCAGTGCCCCCCCCATACGGGAAGCTTTCTTT. Protein sequence: CSAPPIREAFF.

In its sample, this clonotype was seen many times. The genes are TRBV5-4 and TRBJ1-1; 9 positions match TRBD1. CDR1 and CDR2 (germline): SGHNT, YYREEE (reference sequence). V lost 5 bases, J lost 7 bases, and 6 bases stayed unmatched. The length of the CDR3 is 13 residues. CDR3 bases: TGTGCCAGCAGTCTCGAGGACAGGGGTGAAGCTTTCTTT. Its protein is CASSLEDRGEAFF.